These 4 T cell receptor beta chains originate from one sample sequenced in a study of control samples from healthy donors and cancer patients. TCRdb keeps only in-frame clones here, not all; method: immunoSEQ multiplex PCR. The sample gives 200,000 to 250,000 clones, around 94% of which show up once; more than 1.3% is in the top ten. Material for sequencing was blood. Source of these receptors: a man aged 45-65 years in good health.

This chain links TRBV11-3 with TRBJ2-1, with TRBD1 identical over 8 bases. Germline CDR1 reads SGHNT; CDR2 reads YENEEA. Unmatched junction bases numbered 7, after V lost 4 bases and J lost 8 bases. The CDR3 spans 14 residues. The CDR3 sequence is CASSWQGQVDEQFF. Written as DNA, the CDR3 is TGTGCCAGCAGCTGGCAGGGACAGGTTGATGAGCAGTTCTTC. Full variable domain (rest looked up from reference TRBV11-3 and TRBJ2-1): EAGVVQSPRYKIIEKKQPVAFWCNPISGHNTLYWYLQNLGQGPELLIRYENEEAVDDSQLPKDRFSAERLKGVDSTLKIQPAELGDSAVYLCASSWQGQVDEQFFGPGTRLTVL.

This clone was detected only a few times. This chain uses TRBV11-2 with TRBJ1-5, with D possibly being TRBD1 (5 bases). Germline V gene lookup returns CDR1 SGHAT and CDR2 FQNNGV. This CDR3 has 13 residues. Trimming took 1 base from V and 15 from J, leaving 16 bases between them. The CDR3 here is CASSLGSGSPLHF. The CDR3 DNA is TGTGCCAGCAGCTTAGGATCAGGGTCCCCTTTGCATTTT. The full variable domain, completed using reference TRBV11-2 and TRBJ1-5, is EAGVAQSPRYKIIEKRQSVAFWCNPISGHATLYWYQQILGQGPKLLIQFQNNGVVDDSQLPKDRFSAERLKGVDSTLKIQPAKLEDSAVYLCASSLGSGSPLHFGDGTRLSIL.

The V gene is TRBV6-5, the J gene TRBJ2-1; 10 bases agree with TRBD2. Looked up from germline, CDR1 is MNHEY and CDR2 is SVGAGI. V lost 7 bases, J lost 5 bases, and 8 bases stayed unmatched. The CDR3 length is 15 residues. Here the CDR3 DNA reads TGTGCCAGCACGATCGGGACTAGCGCTAACAATGAGCAGTTCTTC. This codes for CASTIGTSANNEQFF.

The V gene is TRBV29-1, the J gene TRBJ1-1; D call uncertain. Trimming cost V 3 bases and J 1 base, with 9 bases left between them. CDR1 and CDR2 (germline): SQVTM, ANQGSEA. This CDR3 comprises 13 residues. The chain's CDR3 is CSVDGGGNTEAFF. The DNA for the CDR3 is TGCAGCGTTGATGGAGGCGGGAACACTGAAGCTTTCTTT.